What follows is one TCR beta chain and its context. Its antigen is unknown. This entry is derived from a study of OX40 agonist ivuxolimab in advanced cancers. Findings and limits, study-wide: Low normalized clonal expansion also occurred in some nonresponding patients.

Assay: immunoSEQ multiplex PCR; the TCRdb copy retains only in-frame clones and omits some. Of 77,000 or so clones in the sample, about 90% were seen once. This CDR3 region has 14 residues. The germline CDR1 and CDR2 sequences are SEHNR and FQNEAQ (reference sequence). The J segment lost 0 bases and the V segment lost 4 bases, leaving 3 bases of the junction unmatched. The chain couples TRBV7-9 to TRBJ2-7, with 7 bases aligning to TRBD1. This receptor was taken from an adult with an advanced solid tumor such as melanoma, head and neck, liver or kidney cancer. This sample comprised CD4+ or CD8+ T cells sorted from blood, obtained in a trial of the OX40 agonist ivuxolimab. The CDR3 loop reads CASSSGTVSYEQYF. In nucleotides, the CDR3 is TGTGCCAGCAGCTCTGGGACAGTCTCCTACGAGCAGTACTTC.